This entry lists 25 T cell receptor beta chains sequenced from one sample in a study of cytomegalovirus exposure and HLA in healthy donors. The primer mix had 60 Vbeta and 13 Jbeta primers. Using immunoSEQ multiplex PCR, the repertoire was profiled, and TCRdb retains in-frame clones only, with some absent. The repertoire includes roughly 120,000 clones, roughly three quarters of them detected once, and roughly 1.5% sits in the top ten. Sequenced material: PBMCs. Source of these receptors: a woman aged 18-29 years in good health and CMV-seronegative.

This chain's CDR3 is CASSLASGSTGEQYF. DNA of the CDR3: TGCGCCAGCAGCTTGGCCTCAGGATCTACGGGGGAGCAGTACTTC. The rearrangement uses TRBV5-1 and TRBJ2-7; D possibly corresponds to TRBD2 (5 bases). The germline V gene has CDR1 SGHRS and CDR2 YFSETQ. This CDR3 contains 15 residues. The germline V and J ends were trimmed by 0 bases and 7 bases, with 17 bases remaining between them. The full variable domain, completed using reference TRBV5-1 and TRBJ2-7, is KAGVTQTPRYLIKTRGQQVTLSCSPISGHRSVSWYQQTPGQGLQFLFEYFSETQRNKGNFPGRFSGRQFSNSRSEMNVSTLELGDSALYLCASSLASGSTGEQYFGPGTRLTVT.

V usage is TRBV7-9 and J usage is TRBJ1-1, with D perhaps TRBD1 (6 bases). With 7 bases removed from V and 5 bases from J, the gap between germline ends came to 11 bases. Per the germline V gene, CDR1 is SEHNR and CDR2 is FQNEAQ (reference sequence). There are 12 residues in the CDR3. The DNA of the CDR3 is TGTGCCAGCATAGGGGGAGGGACTGAAGCTTTCTTT. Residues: CASIGGGTEAFF.

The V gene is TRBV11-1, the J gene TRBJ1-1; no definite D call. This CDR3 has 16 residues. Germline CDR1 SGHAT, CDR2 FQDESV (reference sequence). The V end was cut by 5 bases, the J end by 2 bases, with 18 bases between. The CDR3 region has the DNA TGTGCCAGCAGCCCCATGGGCCCCACGGGAAACACTGAAGCTTTCTTT. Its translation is CASSPMGPTGNTEAFF.

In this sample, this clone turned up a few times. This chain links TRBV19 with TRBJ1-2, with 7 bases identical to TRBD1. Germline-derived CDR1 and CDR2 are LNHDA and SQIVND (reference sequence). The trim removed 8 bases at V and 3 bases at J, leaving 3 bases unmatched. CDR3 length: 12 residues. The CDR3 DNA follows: TGTGCCAGTTTGACAGGGTACTATGGCTACACCTTC. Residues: CASLTGYYGYTF. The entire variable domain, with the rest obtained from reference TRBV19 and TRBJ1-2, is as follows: DGGITQSPKYLFRKEGQNVTLSCEQNLNHDAMYWYRQDPGQGLRLIYYSQIVNDFQKGDIAEGYSVSREKKESFPLTVTSAQKNPTAFYLCASLTGYYGYTFGSGTRLTVV.

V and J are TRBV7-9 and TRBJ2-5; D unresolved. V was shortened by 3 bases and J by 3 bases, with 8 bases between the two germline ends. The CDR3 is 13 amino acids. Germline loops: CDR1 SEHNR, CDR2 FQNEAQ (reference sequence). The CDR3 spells CASSFGSEETQYF. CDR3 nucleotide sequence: TGTGCCAGCAGCTTCGGGTCAGAAGAGACCCAGTACTTC.

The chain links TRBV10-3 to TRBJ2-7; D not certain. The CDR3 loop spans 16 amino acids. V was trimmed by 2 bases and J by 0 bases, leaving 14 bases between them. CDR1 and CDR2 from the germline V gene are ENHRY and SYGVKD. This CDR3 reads CAISEGSTTYSYEQYF. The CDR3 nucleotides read TGTGCCATCAGTGAGGGCAGTACTACATACTCCTACGAGCAGTACTTC.

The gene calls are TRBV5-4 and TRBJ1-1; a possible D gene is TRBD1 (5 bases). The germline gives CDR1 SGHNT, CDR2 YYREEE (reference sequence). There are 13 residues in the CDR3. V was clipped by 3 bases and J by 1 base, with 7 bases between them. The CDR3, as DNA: TGTGCCAGCAGCTGGGACTCGAACACTGAAGCTTTCTTT. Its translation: CASSWDSNTEAFF.

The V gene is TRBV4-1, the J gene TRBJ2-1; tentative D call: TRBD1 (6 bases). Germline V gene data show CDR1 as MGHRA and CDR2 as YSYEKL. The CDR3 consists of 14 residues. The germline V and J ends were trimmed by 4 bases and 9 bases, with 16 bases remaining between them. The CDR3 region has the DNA TGCGCCAGCAGCCTGGGATTCAGGGGTCTTGAGCAGTTCTTC. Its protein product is CASSLGFRGLEQFF.

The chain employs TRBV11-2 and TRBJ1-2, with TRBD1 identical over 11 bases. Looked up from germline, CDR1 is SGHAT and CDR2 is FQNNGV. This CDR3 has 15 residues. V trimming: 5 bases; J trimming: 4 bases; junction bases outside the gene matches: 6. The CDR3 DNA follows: TGTGCCAGCAGCAGTTGGACAGGGGGCGGCTATGGCTACACCTTC. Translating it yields CASSSWTGGGYGYTF.

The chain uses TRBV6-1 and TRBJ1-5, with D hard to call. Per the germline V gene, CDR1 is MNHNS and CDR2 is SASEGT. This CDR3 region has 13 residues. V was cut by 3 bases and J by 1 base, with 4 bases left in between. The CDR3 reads CASSDFSNQPQHF. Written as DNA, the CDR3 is TGTGCCAGCAGTGACTTCAGCAATCAGCCCCAGCATTTT.

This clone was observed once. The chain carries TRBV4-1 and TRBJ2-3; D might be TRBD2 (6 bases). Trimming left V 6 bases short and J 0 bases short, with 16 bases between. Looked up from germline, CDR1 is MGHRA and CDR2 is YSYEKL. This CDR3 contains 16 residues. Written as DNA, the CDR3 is TGCGCCAGCAGTCCAGGACTAACCATAAGCACAGATACGCAGTATTTT. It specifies CASSPGLTISTDTQYF.

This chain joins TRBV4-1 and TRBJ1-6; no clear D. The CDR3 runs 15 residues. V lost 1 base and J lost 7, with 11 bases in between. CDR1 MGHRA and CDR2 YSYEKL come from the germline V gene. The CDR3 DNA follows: TGCGCCAGCAGCCAAGTCGCGGTCGTCAATTCACCCCTCCACTTT. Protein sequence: CASSQVAVVNSPLHF.

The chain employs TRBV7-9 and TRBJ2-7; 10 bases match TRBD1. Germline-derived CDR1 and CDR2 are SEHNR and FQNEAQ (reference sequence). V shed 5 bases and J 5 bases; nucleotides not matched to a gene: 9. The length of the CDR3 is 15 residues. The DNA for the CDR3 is TGTGCCAGCAGCCAACCGGACAGGGGGGTGGACGAGCAGTACTTC. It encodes CASSQPDRGVDEQYF.

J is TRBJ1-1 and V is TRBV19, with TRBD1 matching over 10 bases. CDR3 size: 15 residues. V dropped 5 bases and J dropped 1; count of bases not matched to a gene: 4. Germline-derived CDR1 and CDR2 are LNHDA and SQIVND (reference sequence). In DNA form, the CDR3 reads TGTGCCAGTAGTGGGACAGGGGTCCCGAACACTGAAGCTTTCTTT. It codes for CASSGTGVPNTEAFF.

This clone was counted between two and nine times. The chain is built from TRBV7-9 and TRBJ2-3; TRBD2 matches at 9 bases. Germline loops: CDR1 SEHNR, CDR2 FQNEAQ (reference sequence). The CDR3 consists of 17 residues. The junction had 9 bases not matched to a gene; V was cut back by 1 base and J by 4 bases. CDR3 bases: TGTGCCAGCAGCTTAGTGCGCCAGCGGGGGGCGGCAGATACGCAGTATTTT. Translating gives CASSLVRQRGAADTQYF.

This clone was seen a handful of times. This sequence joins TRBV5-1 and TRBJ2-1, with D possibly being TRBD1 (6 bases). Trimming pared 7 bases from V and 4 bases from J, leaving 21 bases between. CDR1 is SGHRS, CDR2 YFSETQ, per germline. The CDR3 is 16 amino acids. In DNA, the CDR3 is TGCGCCAGCGGACCTGCCGCGGACAGAACATACAATGAGCAGTTCTTC. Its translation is CASGPAADRTYNEQFF.

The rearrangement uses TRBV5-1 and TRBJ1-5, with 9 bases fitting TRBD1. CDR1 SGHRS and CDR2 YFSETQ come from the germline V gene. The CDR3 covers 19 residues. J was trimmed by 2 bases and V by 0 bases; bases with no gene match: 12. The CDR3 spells CASSLGGGTGKEGNQPQHF. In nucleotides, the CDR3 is TGCGCCAGCAGCTTGGGGGGCGGGACAGGGAAGGAGGGCAATCAGCCCCAGCATTTT.

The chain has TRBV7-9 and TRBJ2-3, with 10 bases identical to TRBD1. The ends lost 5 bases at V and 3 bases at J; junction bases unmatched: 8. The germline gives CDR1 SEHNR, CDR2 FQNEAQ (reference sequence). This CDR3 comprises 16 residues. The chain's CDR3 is CASSLGGTGETDTQYF. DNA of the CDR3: TGTGCCAGCAGCCTGGGAGGGACAGGGGAGACAGATACGCAGTATTTT.

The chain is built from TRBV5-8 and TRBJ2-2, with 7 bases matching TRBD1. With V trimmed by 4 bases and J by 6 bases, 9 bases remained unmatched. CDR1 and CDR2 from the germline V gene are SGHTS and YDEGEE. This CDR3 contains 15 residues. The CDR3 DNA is TGTGCCAGCAGCGTTCTAGGGGGCGCGGCCGGGGAGCTGTTTTTT. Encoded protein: CASSVLGGAAGELFF.

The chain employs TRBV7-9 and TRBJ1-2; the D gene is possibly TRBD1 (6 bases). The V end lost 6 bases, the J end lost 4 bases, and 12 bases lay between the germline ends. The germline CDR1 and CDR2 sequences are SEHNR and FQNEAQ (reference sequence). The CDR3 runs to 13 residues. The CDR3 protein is CASRASTGYGYTF. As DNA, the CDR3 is TGTGCCAGCAGGGCGTCGACAGGCTATGGCTACACCTTC.

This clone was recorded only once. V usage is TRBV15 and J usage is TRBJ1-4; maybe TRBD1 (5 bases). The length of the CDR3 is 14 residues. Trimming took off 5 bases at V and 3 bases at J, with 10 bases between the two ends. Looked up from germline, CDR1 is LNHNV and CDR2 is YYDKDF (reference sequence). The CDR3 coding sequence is TGTGCCACCAGCCTGCGGGGGTCTAATGAAAAACTGTTTTTT. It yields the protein CATSLRGSNEKLFF.

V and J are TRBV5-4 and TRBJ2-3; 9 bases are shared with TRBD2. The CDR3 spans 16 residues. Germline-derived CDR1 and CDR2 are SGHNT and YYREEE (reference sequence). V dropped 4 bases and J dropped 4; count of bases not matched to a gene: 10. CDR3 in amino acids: CASSLGLAGNADTQYF. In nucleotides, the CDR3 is TGTGCCAGCAGCCTGGGGCTAGCGGGGAACGCAGATACGCAGTATTTT.

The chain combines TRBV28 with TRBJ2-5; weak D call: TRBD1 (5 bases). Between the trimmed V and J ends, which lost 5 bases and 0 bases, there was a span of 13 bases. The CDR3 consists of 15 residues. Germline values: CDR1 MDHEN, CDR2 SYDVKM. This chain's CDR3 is CASSTVRQYQETQYF. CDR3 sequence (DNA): TGTGCCAGCAGTACCGTTAGACAGTACCAAGAGACCCAGTACTTC.

The CDR3 DNA sequence: TGTGCCAGCAGTTACTTAAATGGCGAGCAGTACTTC. The encoded protein is CASSYLNGEQYF. The chain combines TRBV2 with TRBJ2-7, with no clear D. V gave up 5 bases and J gave up 6 bases, with 11 bases separating them. The CDR3 is made up of 12 amino acids. CDR1 and CDR2 from the germline V gene are SNHLY and FYNNEI.

CDR3 sequence: CASSESGIFQPQHF. In nucleotides, the CDR3 is TGTGCCAGCAGTGAATCAGGGATATTCCAGCCCCAGCATTTT. This chain uses TRBV25-1 with TRBJ1-5; TRBD1 is a possible D gene (5 bases). V dropped 1 base and J dropped 7 bases, with 11 bases sitting between them. The V gene's germline CDR1 is MGHDK and CDR2 SYGVNS. This CDR3 contains 14 residues.